This TCR beta chain was sequenced during a study of long-term antiretroviral therapy in people with HIV. Trimming cost V 6 bases and J 14 bases, with 14 bases left between them. Per germline, CDR1 MNHEY and CDR2 SMNVEV (reference sequence). The CDR3 runs 12 residues. immunoSEQ v3.0 was run at survey level. TCRdb keeps only in-frame clones here, not all; method: immunoSEQ multiplex PCR. The data hold roughly 14,000 clones, with more than 75% observed a single time. The V gene is TRBV27, the J gene TRBJ1-6; weak D call: TRBD1 (6 bases). The TCR comes from a man aged 40-49 years with HIV. The input for sequencing was unsorted PBMCs, taken 3.1 years after starting antiretroviral therapy. CDR3 loop: CASSPAGEALHF. For the CDR3, the DNA is TGTGCCAGCAGCCCAGCAGGGGAGGCCCTCCACTTT.